These 22 T cell receptor beta chains were sequenced from one sample in a study of shared clonotypes between healthy human individuals. The protocol was immunoSEQ multiplex PCR, while the TCRdb copy is restricted to in-frame clones and leaves out a portion. The sample lists over 2 million clones, roughly 94% occurring once. What was sequenced was naive CD4+ T cells sorted from blood. Subset: CD45RA+ positively selected. The receptors shown here come from a man aged 18 to 30 in good health.

The chain links TRBV28 to TRBJ1-2, with a possible D match to TRBD1 (5 bases). The CDR3 length is 15 residues. With 2 bases removed from V and 1 base from J, the gap between germline ends came to 11 bases. Germline V gene lookup returns CDR1 MDHEN and CDR2 SYDVKM. CDR3 residues: CASSLGDRRNYGYTF. CDR3 in DNA: TGTGCCAGCAGTTTAGGGGACCGCCGTAACTATGGCTACACCTTC.

The chain joins TRBV5-1 to TRBJ2-7, with TRBD1 as a possible D gene (5 bases). The CDR3 contains 15 residues. Germline assignment: CDR1 SGHRS and CDR2 YFSETQ. V was shortened by 0 bases and J by 5 bases, with 15 bases between the two germline ends. CDR3 DNA: TGCGCCAGCAGCTTGGGGGTCCCGTTACAGGACGAGCAGTACTTC. Translation gives CASSLGVPLQDEQYF.

The rearrangement links TRBV4-3 to TRBJ2-1; a possible D gene is TRBD1 (5 bases). CDR3 size: 15 residues. In germline, CDR1 is LGHNA, CDR2 YSLEER. Trimming removed 0 bases at V and 6 bases at J, with 12 bases between. In nucleotides, the CDR3 is TGCGCCAGCAGCCAAGATAATGCAGGGTTCAATGAGCAGTTCTTC. Translating it yields CASSQDNAGFNEQFF.

The V and J genes are TRBV6-6 and TRBJ2-7; 8 nucleotides agree with TRBD1. The junction had 7 bases not matched to a gene; V was cut back by 8 bases and J by 1 base. The CDR3 runs 14 residues. CDR1 MNHNY and CDR2 SVGAGI come from the germline V gene (reference sequence). The DNA of the CDR3 is TGTGCCAGCGGTAGAGGACAGGGTTCCTACGAGCAGTACTTC. Protein product: CASGRGQGSYEQYF.

This clone appeared a single time. The V and J genes are TRBV18 and TRBJ1-2; 9 nucleotides line up with TRBD1. The CDR3 has 15 amino acids. From germline, CDR1 is KGHSH and CDR2 LQKENI. The junction had 4 bases not matched to a gene; V was cut back by 0 bases and J by 5 bases. The chain's CDR3 is CASSPPGTGFYGYTF. In DNA form, the CDR3 reads TGTGCCAGCTCACCACCGGGGACAGGGTTTTATGGCTACACCTTC.

The chain links TRBV6-5 to TRBJ1-2, with TRBD1 as a possible D gene (5 bases). The CDR3 consists of 14 residues. Trimming took 5 bases from V and 2 from J, leaving 12 bases between them. Germline loops: CDR1 MNHEY, CDR2 SVGAGI. CDR3 residues: CASSPPGENYGYTF. The CDR3 nucleotides are TGTGCCAGCAGTCCCCCGGGGGAGAACTATGGCTACACCTTC.

The chain carries TRBV7-2 and TRBJ2-7; D unresolved. This CDR3 contains 14 residues. Germline values: CDR1 SGHTA, CDR2 FQGNSA. The V and J ends lost 5 bases and 0 bases respectively, with 11 bases between them. CDR3 DNA sequence: TGTGCCAGCAGCGGTACGGTAAGCTCCTACGAGCAGTACTTC. This encodes CASSGTVSSYEQYF.

The V gene is TRBV15, the J gene TRBJ2-2; no clear D gene. CDR3 size: 15 residues. V gave up 1 base and J gave up 6 bases, with 12 bases separating them. Per the germline V gene, CDR1 is LNHNV and CDR2 is YYDKDF (reference sequence). The DNA for the CDR3 is TGTGCCACCAGCAGAGGGATTCTTGCGCCCGGGGAGCTGTTTTTT. It codes for CATSRGILAPGELFF.

V is TRBV21-1 and J is TRBJ2-7; the D call TRBD1 from the table was never checked on the DNA. TRBV21-1 has pseudogene status. CDR3 size: 16 residues. Here the CDR3 DNA reads TGTGCCAGCAGCGCTGCTAGGCAAAGGGGCTCCTACGAGCAGTACTTC. This gives the protein CASSAARQRGSYEQYF.

This chain uses TRBV29-1 with TRBJ1-1; D gene unclear. CDR1 SQVTM and CDR2 ANQGSEA come from the germline V gene. V lost 3 bases, J lost 1 base, and 9 bases lay in between. This CDR3 comprises 13 residues. CDR3 in amino acids: CSVDVRKNTEAFF. In DNA, the CDR3 is TGCAGCGTTGACGTACGGAAGAACACTGAAGCTTTCTTT.

The chain links TRBV9 to TRBJ2-3, with 11 bases identical to TRBD2. J was trimmed by 5 bases and V by 2 bases; bases with no gene match: 4. Germline V lookup: CDR1 SGDLS, CDR2 YYNGEE. This CDR3 contains 15 residues. CDR3 residues: CASSVIAGGQDTQYF. Written as DNA, the CDR3 is TGTGCCAGCAGCGTCATAGCGGGGGGGCAAGATACGCAGTATTTT.

The chain links TRBV5-1 to TRBJ2-3, with TRBD2 identical over 12 bases. Trimming took 3 bases from V and 3 from J; bases not matched to a gene: 11. Germline-derived CDR1 and CDR2 are SGHRS and YFSETQ. The CDR3 extends over 18 amino acids. CDR3 nucleotides: TGCGCCAGCAGCTACCTAAGTCGGACTAGCGGGAAAACAGATACGCAGTATTTT. As protein: CASSYLSRTSGKTDTQYF.

This clone was found a few times. The chain joins TRBV11-2 to TRBJ2-7, with a weak D call TRBD1 (6 bases). The ends were cut back, 3 bases at V and 2 bases at J, with 17 bases in the middle. The germline V gene encodes CDR1 SGHAT and CDR2 FQNNGV. The CDR3 runs 16 residues. CDR3 DNA: TGTGCCAGCAGCTTCCGCCCCTGGACAGAAACCTACGAGCAGTACTTC. The encoded protein is CASSFRPWTETYEQYF.

A remark on this clone: Germline and junction disagree at one end, which may indicate a read error. The sample contains more than one DNA sequence encoding this CDR3. For the CDR3, the DNA is TGTGCCAGCAGCGAATCAAGTGGGAGGGCCATTTTAACAGATACGCAATATTTT. The encoded protein is CASSESSGRAILTDTQYF. The genes are TRBV9 and TRBJ2-3; TRBD2 matches at 7 bases. The CDR3 extends over 18 amino acids. Germline V gene data show CDR1 as SGDLS and CDR2 as YYNGEE.

The chain joins TRBV6-1 to TRBJ2-2; 8 positions agree with TRBD1. The V and J ends lost 6 bases and 1 base, in that order; junction bases with no gene match: 4. This CDR3 has 15 amino acids. CDR1 and CDR2 (germline): MNHNS, SASEGT. As DNA, the CDR3 is TGTGCCAGCAGGGACGGGACAGGGAACACCGGGGAGCTGTTTTTT. Translating it yields CASRDGTGNTGELFF.

V and J are TRBV6-5 and TRBJ2-3; D is ambiguous. The CDR3 consists of 15 residues. From germline, CDR1 is MNHEY and CDR2 SVGAGI. Trimming left V 6 bases short and J 4 bases short, with 17 bases between. The CDR3 DNA is TGTGCCAGCAGCCCAAGTGGGGAACCCGCAGATACGCAGTATTTT. This translates into CASSPSGEPADTQYF.

V is TRBV29-1 and J is TRBJ1-2; 7 bases agree with TRBD1. The J segment lost 8 bases and the V segment lost 6 bases, leaving 12 bases of the junction unmatched. This CDR3 is built from 13 residues. Germline CDR1 and CDR2: SQVTM and ANQGSEA. The CDR3 is CSVRTGDRGGYTF. DNA of the CDR3: TGCAGCGTGCGAACAGGGGATCGGGGGGGCTACACCTTC.

The rearrangement uses TRBV11-1 and TRBJ2-7; no clear D. Trimming cost V 1 base and J 8 bases, with 12 bases left between them. Germline-derived CDR1 and CDR2 are SGHAT and FQDESV (reference sequence). The CDR3 totals 13 residues. This chain's CDR3 is CASSLVSAGQQYF. DNA of the CDR3: TGTGCCAGCAGCTTAGTCTCGGCAGGACAGCAGTACTTC.

This chain links TRBV11-2 with TRBJ1-6, with a weak D call TRBD1 (5 bases). CDR1 SGHAT and CDR2 FQNNGV come from the germline V gene. The CDR3 consists of 14 residues. Trimming removed 7 bases from V and 5 bases from J, with 12 bases in between. CDR3 sequence reads: CASNGGRDNSPLHF. The CDR3 DNA sequence: TGTGCCAGCAACGGGGGTCGCGATAATTCACCCCTCCACTTT.

V usage is TRBV19 and J usage is TRBJ1-4; D gene uncertain. Trimming shortened V by 0 bases and J by 12 bases, and 14 bases separated the two germline ends. From germline, CDR1 is LNHDA and CDR2 SQIVND (reference sequence). This CDR3 is built from 14 residues. The CDR3 sequence is CASSIEVAAAELFF. The CDR3 DNA follows: TGTGCCAGTAGTATAGAAGTGGCGGCGGCTGAACTGTTTTTT.

The V gene is TRBV27, the J gene TRBJ2-7; tentative D call: TRBD1 (6 bases). In germline, CDR1 is MNHEY, CDR2 SMNVEV (reference sequence). This CDR3 has 13 amino acids. V shed 4 bases and J shed 4 bases, with 11 bases lying between them. The CDR3 DNA follows: TGTGCCAGCAGTTCAACAGGGATTTACGAGCAGTACTTC. This translates into CASSSTGIYEQYF.

The rearrangement joins TRBV28 to TRBJ1-6, with TRBD1 matching over 7 bases. This CDR3 region has 14 residues. V was pared by 6 bases and J by 7 bases, with 6 bases of the junction left unmatched. The germline gives CDR1 MDHEN, CDR2 SYDVKM. The CDR3, as DNA: TGTGCCAGCAGCCTACAGGGGAAGAATTCACCCCTCCACTTT. Translated, it gives CASSLQGKNSPLHF.